Sequencing of this T cell receptor beta chain was carried out in a study of cytomegalovirus exposure and HLA in healthy donors (TCRdb year 2017). Describing the broader study: According to a later analysis, the 110 or so validation repertoires were produced on the same platform as the roughly 600 repertoires of the first cohort. The study aimed to test whether signatures of past pathogen exposure could be identified by cataloging public T cell receptors. Besides the first cohort of roughly 640 subjects, a separate validation cohort made up of about 120 different subjects was used. To predict cytomegalovirus infection status, the study combined high-throughput TCR immunosequencing, statistical association of individual TCRs with disease status, and machine learning.

Donors formed part of the validation cohort, which comprised over a hundred subjects and was distinct from the first cohort of roughly 600 subjects. From the cysteine through the phenylalanine, the CDR3 covers 11 amino acids. The CDR3 DNA has 33 bases and is translated from base 1. V is cut by 3 bases and J by 2 bases, and the space between the germline ends is 2 bases. The CDR1 and CDR2 encoded by the germline V gene are SGHNT and YENEEA. The paper's findings and limits, for the study overall: The authors suggested that the approach could potentially be extended to other disease states and immunological phenotypes. While some public TCRs were present in many individuals, most TCR sequences turned up only very rarely across donors. A few of the identified cytomegalovirus-associated TCR beta chains were confirmed in vitro to be specific for cytomegalovirus antigens. A later analysis had no HLA typing for the validation cohort, so co-occurrence there was scored across all 110 or so repertoires. Subsequent analysis determined that TCRs grouped into clusters in the first cohort also showed a tendency toward co-occurrence across the 120 or so validation repertoires, and approximately 93% of cluster scores exceeded 0. A total of about 180 TCR beta chains were listed by the study as associated with cytomegalovirus. Cytomegalovirus status was reported to be diagnosed by the classifier with high specificity and sensitivity in both the original and validation cohorts.

As regards this clone: The antigen it binds to is not known. No base quality values were provided; no much bigger clone lies one nucleotide off.

The library relied on the immunoSEQ multiplex PCR assay. Per the authors' processing: A statistical classification framework was built to diagnose cytomegalovirus status from the catalog of TCR beta chain sequences. TCRdb took over this immuneACCESS table, retaining in-frame rearrangements with V and J assigned. Such tables are incomplete; in checked studies, under half of the missing clones stem from an unresolved V gene, and the remainder is unexplained. That table gives V, J and clone size, and the DNA gave D and trimming. Here the sample has 200,000 to 250,000 clones; over 80% occur a single time. More than 12% of the sample rests with the top ten.

The rearrangement joined TRBV11-3 to TRBJ2-7, with no reliable assignment of the D segment. The sequenced material came from PBMCs. The clonotype originates from a woman aged 25 to 45 in good health and CMV-seropositive. The DNA sequence is given as TGTGCCAGCAGCTTCACCTACGAGCAGTACTTC. The resulting protein is CASSFTYEQYF.